Below, 26 T cell receptor beta chains from the same sample are listed, as sequenced in a study of control samples from healthy donors and cancer patients. The method was immunoSEQ multiplex PCR; TCRdb's version includes in-frame clones alone and lacks a portion of them. The profile shows over 100,000 clones, 75% to 90% of them singletons. The sequencing sample was made of blood. The receptor source for this set is a woman between 50 and 59 years old in good health.

The chain has TRBV6-5 and TRBJ2-1, with 8 nucleotides matching TRBD1. Germline trimming cut 6 bases from V and 5 bases from J; bases unmatched to any gene: 6. Germline V gene data show CDR1 as MNHEY and CDR2 as SVGAGI. This CDR3 is built from 14 residues. CDR3: CASSLDRVNNEQFF. The CDR3 DNA reads as TGTGCCAGCAGCTTGGACAGGGTGAACAATGAGCAGTTCTTC.

The chain employs TRBV19 and TRBJ2-3; D is possibly TRBD2 (6 bases). The length of the CDR3 is 16 residues. Germline V lookup: CDR1 LNHDA, CDR2 SQIVND (reference sequence). Trimming shortened V by 10 bases and J by 2 bases, and 22 bases separated the two germline ends. The CDR3 DNA reads TGTGCCACTTCGCCCCCGACTAGGAGCACCACAGATACGCAGTATTTT. Its protein product is CATSPPTRSTTDTQYF.

V and J are TRBV14 and TRBJ2-1; 12 nucleotides match TRBD2. The CDR3 loop spans 21 amino acids. Germline trimming cut 0 bases from V and 1 base from J; bases unmatched to any gene: 13. Germline lookup yields CDR1 SGHDN and CDR2 FVKESK. The CDR3 protein is CASSQDPRLAGVRGSYNEQFF. The DNA for the CDR3 is TGTGCCAGCAGCCAAGATCCTCGACTAGCGGGAGTGAGGGGTTCCTACAATGAGCAGTTCTTC.

The genes are TRBV7-6 and TRBJ1-1; D might be TRBD1 (5 bases). The CDR3 consists of 13 residues. CDR1 SGHVS and CDR2 FNYEAQ come from the germline V gene. V lost 0 bases, J lost 8 bases, and 10 bases lay in between. The CDR3 coding sequence is TGTGCCAGCAGCTTAGCAGAAGGGGTGGAAGCTTTCTTT. Translation: CASSLAEGVEAFF.

This clone was seen a single time. The gene calls are TRBV7-6 and TRBJ2-7; 8 positions match TRBD2. V was clipped by 3 bases and J by 6 bases; unmatched bases: 4. The germline gives CDR1 SGHVS, CDR2 FNYEAQ. CDR3 length equals 13 residues. This chain's CDR3 is CASSFSGEGEQYF. CDR3 nucleotide sequence: TGTGCCAGCAGCTTTAGCGGGGAGGGCGAGCAGTACTTC.

CDR3 coding DNA: TGTGCCACCAAACAGGGGGCTCCTGAAAAACTGTTTTTT. Translated, it gives CATKQGAPEKLFF. V gene TRBV2 combines with J gene TRBJ1-4, with 9 bases aligning to TRBD1. The CDR3 contains 13 residues. Trimming cost V 10 bases and J 7 bases; bases outside gene matches: 7. Germline V gene lookup returns CDR1 SNHLY and CDR2 FYNNEI.

The J gene is TRBJ1-6, the V gene TRBV6-1; TRBD1 might be the D (5 bases). The V and J ends lost 1 base and 5 bases respectively, with 12 bases between them. CDR1 and CDR2 (germline): MNHNS, SASEGT. This CDR3 is 16 amino acids long. The CDR3 is CASSEGIDSHNSPLHF. As DNA, the CDR3 is TGTGCCAGCAGTGAAGGCATCGACAGTCATAATTCACCCCTCCACTTT.

The genes are TRBV7-2 and TRBJ1-5; 9 bases line up with TRBD1. The CDR3 covers 15 residues. V lost 1 base, J lost 5 bases, and 3 bases stayed unmatched. Per germline, CDR1 SGHTA and CDR2 FQGNSA. The CDR3 reads CASSLGTGAHQPQHF. CDR3 in DNA: TGTGCCAGCAGCTTAGGGACAGGGGCGCATCAGCCCCAGCATTTT. The variable domain in full, with the rest retrieved from reference TRBV7-2 and TRBJ1-5, is GAGVSQSPSNKVTEKGKDVELRCDPISGHTALYWYRQSLGQGLEFLIYFQGNSAPDKSGLPSDRFSAERTGGSVSTLTIQRTQQEDSAVYLCASSLGTGAHQPQHFGDGTRLSIL.

This CDR3 reads CASVSSGEGNQPQHF. CDR3 nucleotides: TGTGCTAGTGTTTCCTCCGGTGAGGGGAATCAGCCCCAGCATTTT. The V and J genes are TRBV12-5 and TRBJ1-5, with a tentative D call TRBD1 (5 bases). Germline CDR1 LGHNT, CDR2 FRNRAP. The V gene lost 7 bases and the J gene lost 4 bases, with 17 bases spanning the gap. CDR3 size: 15 residues. The complete variable domain, with remaining parts taken from reference TRBV12-5 and TRBJ1-5, reads DARVTQTPRHKVTEMGQEVTMRCQPILGHNTVFWYRQTMMQGLELLAYFRNRAPLDDSGMPKDRFSAEMPDATLATLKIQPSEPRDSAVYFCASVSSGEGNQPQHFGDGTRLSIL.

In this sample, this clone turned up a few times. The V call is TRBV19, the J call TRBJ1-5; D might be TRBD1 (6 bases). The ends were cut back, 2 bases at V and 1 base at J, with 15 bases in the middle. CDR1 LNHDA and CDR2 SQIVND come from the germline V gene (reference sequence). The length of the CDR3 is 17 residues. The CDR3, as DNA: TGTGCCAGTAGTATATTGTTGGGGGGCGGGAGCAATCAGCCCCAGCATTTT. Encoded protein: CASSILLGGGSNQPQHF.

The V gene is TRBV5-1, the J gene TRBJ1-6; D might be TRBD1 (6 bases). The length of the CDR3 is 16 residues. Trimming removed 3 bases at V and 10 bases at J, with 20 bases between. The germline gives CDR1 SGHRS, CDR2 YFSETQ. The CDR3 bases are TGCGCCAGCAGCTGGTCAGGGGTAGGGGTTGACTCACCCCTCCACTTT. It yields the protein CASSWSGVGVDSPLHF.

The chain employs TRBV3-1 (or the pseudogene TRBV3-2) and TRBJ2-6, with D uncertain. The V gene's germline CDR1 is LGHDT and CDR2 YNNKEL (reference sequence). With 1 base removed from V and 0 bases from J, the gap between germline ends came to 19 bases. This CDR3 contains 20 residues. CDR3 coding DNA: TGTGCCAGCAGCCAAGTTATTCCCGGCCCGAGGTTCTCTGGGGCCAACGTCCTGACTTTC. It is translated as CASSQVIPGPRFSGANVLTF.

CDR3 DNA sequence: TGTGCCAGCAGTGAAGTCGGTTATGAAAAACTGTTTTTT. Translated, it gives CASSEVGYEKLFF. This chain links TRBV6-1 with TRBJ1-4; D ambiguous. Germline V gene lookup returns CDR1 MNHNS and CDR2 SASEGT. CDR3 length: 13 amino acids. V lost 1 base, J lost 6 bases, and 6 bases lay in between.

J is TRBJ2-7 and V is TRBV7-9; possibly TRBD1 for D (6 bases). From germline, CDR1 is SEHNR and CDR2 FQNEAQ (reference sequence). This CDR3 has 16 amino acids. Trimming shortened V by 5 bases and J by 2 bases, and 19 bases separated the two germline ends. The CDR3 nucleotides are TGTGCCAGCAGCCCACCTAGGGGACACGGACCCTACGAGCAGTACTTC. It is translated as CASSPPRGHGPYEQYF.

The V and J genes are TRBV24-1 and TRBJ2-1; D is unresolved. Trimming stripped 3 bases from V and 6 bases from J, with 5 bases between. This CDR3 is built from 12 residues. Per the germline V gene, CDR1 is KGHDR and CDR2 is SFDVKD. CDR3 in DNA: TGTGCCACCAGTGATACAATCAATGAGCAGTTCTTC. This encodes CATSDTINEQFF.

The gene calls are TRBV7-9 and TRBJ2-3; D may be TRBD2 (6 bases). Germline V gene lookup returns CDR1 SEHNR and CDR2 FQNEAQ (reference sequence). The CDR3 runs to 15 residues. The V end was cut by 5 bases, the J end by 8 bases, with 20 bases between. CDR3 in amino acids: CASSPPGTLAGTQYF. The DNA for the CDR3 is TGTGCCAGCAGCCCACCCGGGACTCTTGCGGGTACGCAGTATTTT.

This chain joins TRBV24-1 and TRBJ1-5, with no clear D. This CDR3 has 13 residues. V lost 2 bases and J 5 bases, leaving 6 bases between the germline ends. CDR1 is KGHDR and CDR2 is SFDVKD in the germline V gene. CDR3 sequence: CATSDYTDQPQHF. The CDR3 DNA is TGTGCCACCAGTGATTATACCGATCAGCCCCAGCATTTT.

This chain uses TRBV6-5 with TRBJ2-1; D unclear. The germline gives CDR1 MNHEY, CDR2 SVGAGI. The CDR3 is made up of 11 amino acids. Trimming stripped 6 bases from V and 5 bases from J, with 5 bases between. The CDR3: CASSYHNEQFF. In DNA form, the CDR3 reads TGTGCCAGCAGCTATCACAATGAGCAGTTCTTC.

V gene TRBV4-2 combines with J gene TRBJ1-4, with D unresolved. The V end lost 4 bases, the J end lost 0 bases, and 12 bases lay between the germline ends. This CDR3 has 16 residues. Germline V gene data show CDR1 as LGHNA and CDR2 as YNFKEQ. The CDR3 bases are TGTGCCAGCAGCCTCTCAGAAGATGCAACTAATGAAAAACTGTTTTTT. It codes for CASSLSEDATNEKLFF.

The genes are TRBV5-1 and TRBJ2-6; D is undetermined. V was cut by 0 bases and J by 0 bases, with 10 bases left in between. Germline assignment: CDR1 SGHRS and CDR2 YFSETQ. The CDR3 contains 17 residues. CDR3 in DNA: TGCGCCAGCAGCTTGGAAATGGCGACCTCTGGGGCCAACGTCCTGACTTTC. The encoded protein is CASSLEMATSGANVLTF.

V is TRBV10-3 and J is TRBJ2-7; D gene ambiguous. The V gene lost 0 bases and the J gene lost 4 bases, with 13 bases spanning the gap. Germline lookup yields CDR1 ENHRY and CDR2 SYGVKD. This CDR3 has 15 amino acids. CDR3 in DNA: TGTGCCATCAGTGAGTCGGCAGGAACCAAATACGAGCAGTACGTC. Protein: CAISESAGTKYEQYV.

The CDR3 nucleotides read TGTGCCAGCAGTTCTGGACTAGCGGGAGGCCAGCTGTCGAGCGAGCAGTTCTTC. This translates into CASSSGLAGGQLSSEQFF. The rearrangement links TRBV7-3 to TRBJ2-1, with 14 bases that match TRBD2. Trimming cost V 6 bases and J 10 bases; bases outside gene matches: 17. CDR1 and CDR2 (germline): SGHTA, FQGTGA. The CDR3 spans 18 residues.

This chain connects TRBV2 to TRBJ2-4; TRBD2 agrees at 8 bases. The germline V gene has CDR1 SNHLY and CDR2 FYNNEI. This CDR3 has 16 residues. V lost 10 bases, J lost 5 bases, and 16 bases stayed unmatched. CDR3 region: CATSGTSGRRQNIQYF. The CDR3, as DNA: TGTGCCACCTCCGGGACTAGTGGTCGACGGCAAAACATTCAGTACTTC.

Written as DNA, the CDR3 is TGTGCCAGTAGTATGCGATGGGACAGGGGTTATCAGCCCCAGCATTTT. Amino acids: CASSMRWDRGYQPQHF. The chain employs TRBV19 and TRBJ1-5; 10 bases map to TRBD1. V lost 3 bases to trimming and J lost 5 bases; unmatched junction nucleotides: 7. CDR1 is LNHDA, CDR2 SQIVND, per germline (reference sequence). The CDR3 covers 16 residues.

The chain couples TRBV27 to TRBJ1-1; 9 positions match TRBD1. CDR3 size: 17 residues. The germline CDR1 and CDR2 sequences are MNHEY and SMNVEV (reference sequence). Germline trimming cut 3 bases from V and 2 bases from J; bases unmatched to any gene: 10. CDR3 DNA: TGTGCCAGCAGTTTGAGAACAGGGGGCTTGCTTAACACTGAAGCTTTCTTT. It translates to CASSLRTGGLLNTEAFF.

As DNA, the CDR3 is TGTGCCAGCAGGGAATGGGGGCTAAACTATGGCTACACCTTC. Its protein product is CASREWGLNYGYTF. V usage is TRBV2 and J usage is TRBJ1-2, with D perhaps matching TRBD1 (6 bases). The CDR3 loop spans 14 amino acids. Trimming removed 6 bases from V and 2 bases from J, with 13 bases in between. Germline V gene lookup returns CDR1 SNHLY and CDR2 FYNNEI.